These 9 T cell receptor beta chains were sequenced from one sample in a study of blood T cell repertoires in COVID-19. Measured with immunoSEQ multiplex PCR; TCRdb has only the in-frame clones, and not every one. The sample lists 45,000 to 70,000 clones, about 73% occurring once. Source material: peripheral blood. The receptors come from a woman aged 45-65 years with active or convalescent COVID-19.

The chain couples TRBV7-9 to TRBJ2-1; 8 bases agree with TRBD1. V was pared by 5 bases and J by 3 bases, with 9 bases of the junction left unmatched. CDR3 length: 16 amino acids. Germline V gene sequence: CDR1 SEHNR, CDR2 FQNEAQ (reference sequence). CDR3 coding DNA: TGTGCCAGCAGCAATCACAGGGGGTATGGCTACAATGAGCAGTTCTTC. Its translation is CASSNHRGYGYNEQFF.

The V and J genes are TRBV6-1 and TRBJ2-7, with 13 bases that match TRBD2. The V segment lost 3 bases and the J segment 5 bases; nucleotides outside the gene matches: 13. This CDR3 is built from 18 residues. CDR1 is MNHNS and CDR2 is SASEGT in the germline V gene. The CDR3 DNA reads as TGTGCCAGCAGTGATATCGTTGGACTAGCGGGAGAGGGAAACGAGCAGTACTTC. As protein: CASSDIVGLAGEGNEQYF.

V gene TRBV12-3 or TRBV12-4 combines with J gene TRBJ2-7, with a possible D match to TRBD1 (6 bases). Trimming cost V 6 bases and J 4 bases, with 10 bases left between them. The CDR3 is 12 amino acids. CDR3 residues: CASSYTGYEQYF. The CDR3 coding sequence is TGTGCCAGCAGCTACACAGGGTACGAGCAGTACTTC.

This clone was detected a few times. The CDR3 reads CASSTTGFDEQYF. The CDR3 nucleotides read TGTGCCAGCTCTACCACAGGGTTCGACGAGCAGTACTTC. The chain links TRBV18 to TRBJ2-7; possibly TRBD1 for D (6 bases). Germline CDR1 KGHSH, CDR2 LQKENI. The CDR3 extends over 13 amino acids. Deletions cut 6 bases from V and 5 bases from J, with 14 bases between.

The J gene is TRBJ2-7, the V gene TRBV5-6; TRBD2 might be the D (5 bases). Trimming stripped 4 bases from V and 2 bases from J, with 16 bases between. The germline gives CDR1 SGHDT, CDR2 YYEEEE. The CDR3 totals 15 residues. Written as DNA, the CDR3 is TGTGCCAGCAGCCCGGATGGAGCGGCAACCTACGAGCAGTACTTC. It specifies CASSPDGAATYEQYF.

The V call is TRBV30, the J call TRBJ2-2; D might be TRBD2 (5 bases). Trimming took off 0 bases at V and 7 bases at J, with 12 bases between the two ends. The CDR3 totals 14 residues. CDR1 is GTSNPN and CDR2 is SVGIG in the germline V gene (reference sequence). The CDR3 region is CAWSVQLVGGELFF. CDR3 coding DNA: TGTGCCTGGAGTGTACAACTAGTGGGCGGGGAGCTGTTTTTT.

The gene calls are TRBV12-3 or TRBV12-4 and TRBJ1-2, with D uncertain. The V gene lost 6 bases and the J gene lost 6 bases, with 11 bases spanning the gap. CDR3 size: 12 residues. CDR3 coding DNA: TGTGCCAGCAGCACGTATAGAGATGGCTACACCTTC. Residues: CASSTYRDGYTF.

The CDR3 loop is CASSSYRDSGNTIYF. In DNA form, the CDR3 reads TGTGCCAGCAGCAGTTACAGGGACTCTGGAAACACCATATATTTT. The chain is built from TRBV7-9 and TRBJ1-3; the D gene is possibly TRBD1 (6 bases). The CDR3 consists of 15 residues. From germline, CDR1 is SEHNR and CDR2 FQNEAQ (reference sequence). V was pared by 5 bases and J by 0 bases, with 11 bases between.

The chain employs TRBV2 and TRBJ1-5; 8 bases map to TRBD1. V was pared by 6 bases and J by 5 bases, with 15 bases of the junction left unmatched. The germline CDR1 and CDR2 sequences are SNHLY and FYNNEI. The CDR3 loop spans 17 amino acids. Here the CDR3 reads CASRRGQGGMRDQPQHF. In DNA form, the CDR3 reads TGTGCCAGCAGAAGAGGACAGGGTGGTATGAGAGATCAGCCCCAGCATTTT.